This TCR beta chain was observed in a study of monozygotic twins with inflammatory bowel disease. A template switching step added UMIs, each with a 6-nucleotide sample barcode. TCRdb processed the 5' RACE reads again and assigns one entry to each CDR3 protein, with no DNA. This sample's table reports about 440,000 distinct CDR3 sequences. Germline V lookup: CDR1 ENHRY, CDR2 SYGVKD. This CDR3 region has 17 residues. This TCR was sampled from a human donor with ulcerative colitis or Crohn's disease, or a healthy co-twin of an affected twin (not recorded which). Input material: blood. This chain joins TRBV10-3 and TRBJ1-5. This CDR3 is CAISESKSVPSNQPQHF.